This record covers a single T cell receptor beta chain. There is no known antigen for this receptor. Base qualities are not recorded, but no much larger clone differs from it by a single base. Here V drops 3 bases and J drops 4 bases, and the junction holds 15 bases not matched to any gene. CDR1 SGHRS and CDR2 YFSETQ were looked up in the germline V gene. The CDR3, from cysteine to phenylalanine, totals 17 residues. The retained sequence is limited to the CDR3, 51 bases, with the frame set at the first base. The time point label corresponds to: cells obtained before transplantation from donor or recipient. CD3+CD4+ and CD3+CD8+ populations were FACS-sorted from unstimulated pre-transplant donor and recipient cells taken from spleen or lymph nodes. The record originates from a study of graft-versus-host responses after intestinal transplantation (TCRdb year 2021). Turning to the overall study: The transplants that recipients got were multivisceral, liver-intestinal, or isolated intestinal. After intestinal transplantation, graft-versus-host and host-versus-graft alloreactive T cell clones were followed in the graft, circulation and bone marrow using bulk TCR-beta CDR3 sequencing. Samples from a few later patients were sequenced in-house on an Illumina MiSeq with MiXCR processing rather than by the commercial service. Of the roughly 26 intestinal transplant recipients enrolled in the cohort, one of whom was a retransplant, 3 patients without pretransplant specimens were excluded. A peak of at least 4% donor T cells among recipient peripheral blood mononuclear cells was the definition used for donor T cell macrochimerism. Anti-thymocyte globulin induction was given to all recipients, followed by maintenance tacrolimus and steroids for two to four years. To identify alloreactive clones, pre-transplant mixed lymphocyte reaction products were sequenced and compared with unstimulated pre-transplant donor and recipient T cells.

The investigation overall reported the following: The conclusions were limited by the relatively low number and heterogeneity of the intestinal transplant patients. GvH clones were found in recipient bone marrow, and some of the GvH clones appeared earlier in ileal mucosa or blood, which is consistent with an intestinal mucosal origin. Patients with donor T cell macrochimerism had high GvH to HvG T cell clonal ratios in their allografts. Early after transplant, peak levels of circulating GvH clones were found to be associated with declines in HvG clones.

The library was obtained by the immunoSEQ multiplex PCR assay. In most patients, genomic DNA was isolated using the Qiagen DNeasy Blood and Tissue Kit and sent frozen to Adaptive Biotechnologies for TCR sequencing. Adaptive Biotechnologies carried out high-throughput TCR-beta CDR3 sequencing of genomic DNA for most patients. For the original study's pipeline: Adaptive's ImmunoSEQ software supplied the TCR sequencing data for 15 to 20 patients, while MiXCR and VDJtools were used to process a few other patients. To correct CD4 versus CD8 sorting errors, sequences present in both subsets at a frequency ratio below 5:1 were removed. CDR3 nucleotide sequences shared by donor and recipient were removed because the origin of these sequences could not be assigned. To be classed as alloreactive, a clone needed at least 2-fold expansion over unstimulated cells and a minimum CFSE-low frequency of 0.002% (template counts) or 0.001% (read counts). Clones were considered mappable if detected in sequenced pre-transplant spleen, lymph node, or MLR CFSE-low populations of the donor or recipient. Cumulative frequency of alloreactive clones was calculated as a percentage of all sequences weighted by copy number. The clones in this table, taken by TCRdb from immuneACCESS, are in-frame only. Not every clone is retained; where verified, under half of the shortfall comes from an unresolved V gene, and the cause of the rest is unknown. That table gives V, J and clone size, and the DNA gave D and trimming. For this sample there are fewer than 95,000 clones; less than 95% appear just once. The biggest ten clones account for roughly 0.4% of the sample.

The chain employs TRBV5-1 and TRBJ2-7, and 8 bases in between align with TRBD2. The sample consisted of unstimulated CD8+ T cells sorted from spleen or lymph node cells, taken before transplant. The receptor's source is a human donor who was the organ donor for an intestinal transplant. The CDR3 region has the sequence CASSSTSPIAGRYEQYF. The base sequence is TGCGCCAGCAGCTCAACCAGTCCAATAGCGGGGAGGTACGAGCAGTACTTC. The full variable domain, with segments outside the CDR3 supplied by the reference TRBV5-1 and TRBJ2-7 proteins, appears as KAGVTQTPRYLIKTRGQQVTLSCSPISGHRSVSWYQQTPGQGLQFLFEYFSETQRNKGNFPGRFSGRQFSNSRSEMNVSTLELGDSALYLCASSSTSPIAGRYEQYFGPGTRLTVT.